Below are 23 T cell receptor beta chains sequenced from a single sample in a study of blood T cell repertoires in COVID-19. Only in-frame clones appear in the TCRdb table, and some are missing; sequencing was by immunoSEQ multiplex PCR. There are roughly 300,000 clones in the sample; roughly 90% occur only once, and less than 2% lies in the top ten. Material for sequencing was peripheral blood. The receptor source for this set is a young woman with COVID-19, enrolled during active disease.

This clone was detected only a few times. CDR3 in amino acids: CASSDFERQPQHF. CDR3 coding DNA: TGTGCCAGCAGTGATTTTGAGCGACAGCCCCAGCATTTT. The chain carries TRBV2 and TRBJ1-5; D unresolved. Germline CDR1 reads SNHLY; CDR2 reads FYNNEI. Trimming took 3 bases from V and 7 from J, leaving 10 bases between them. There are 13 residues in the CDR3.

The chain employs TRBV9 and TRBJ1-3, with D uncertain. CDR1 and CDR2 (germline): SGDLS, YYNGEE. V was trimmed by 0 bases and J by 5 bases, leaving 6 bases between them. This CDR3 contains 13 residues. Here the CDR3 DNA reads TGTGCCAGCAGCGTAGACTTAAGAAACACCATATATTTT. Translation: CASSVDLRNTIYF.

V and J are TRBV6-5 and TRBJ2-1; 7 bases are shared with TRBD1. V was pared by 4 bases and J by 1 base, with 4 bases of the junction left unmatched. Germline V CDR1 and CDR2: MNHEY, SVGAGI. This CDR3 spans 15 amino acids. The DNA of the CDR3 is TGTGCCAGCAGTTTTGACAGGGTGTCCTACAATGAGCAGTTCTTC. It codes for CASSFDRVSYNEQFF.

V gene TRBV27 combines with J gene TRBJ1-4; no clear D gene. This CDR3 spans 11 amino acids. Germline loops: CDR1 MNHEY, CDR2 SMNVEV (reference sequence). Between the trimmed V and J ends, which lost 6 bases and 4 bases, there was a span of 3 bases. CDR3 in DNA: TGTGCCAGCAGGAGTAATGAAAAACTGTTTTTT. Translated: CASRSNEKLFF.

The gene calls are TRBV18 and TRBJ1-1; D might be TRBD1 (6 bases). This CDR3 comprises 12 residues. Germline V gene lookup returns CDR1 KGHSH and CDR2 LQKENI. V was clipped by 2 bases and J by 10 bases, with 11 bases between them. The DNA of the CDR3 is TGTGCCAGCTCACCAGGGGGCCGGGTAGCTTTCTTT. Residues: CASSPGGRVAFF.

This chain's CDR3 is CASSLVWDSANEKLFF. The CDR3 bases are TGTGCCAGCAGCTTAGTGTGGGACAGTGCAAATGAAAAACTGTTTTTT. V gene TRBV7-2 combines with J gene TRBJ1-4; TRBD1 matches at 7 bases. The CDR3 totals 16 residues. The trim removed 1 base at V and 5 bases at J, leaving 7 bases unmatched. CDR1 and CDR2 from the germline V gene are SGHTA and FQGNSA.

This clone has just one count. V and J are TRBV2 and TRBJ1-5; D not resolved. Germline assignment: CDR1 SNHLY and CDR2 FYNNEI. The CDR3 is 13 residues long. Trimming stripped 4 bases from V and 5 bases from J, with 9 bases between. The CDR3 bases are TGTGCCAGCAGTGGAGGGTCCTATCAGCCCCAGCATTTT. Amino acids: CASSGGSYQPQHF.

The chain has TRBV6-5 and TRBJ2-7, with D perhaps matching TRBD2 (5 bases). Trimming removed 0 bases at V and 4 bases at J, with 13 bases between. This CDR3 is built from 15 residues. Germline CDR1 and CDR2: MNHEY and SVGAGI. The CDR3 DNA reads as TGTGCCAGCAGTTACTCCTCGGGGATTTCATACGAGCAGTACTTC. Encoded protein: CASSYSSGISYEQYF.

The chain employs TRBV6-5 and TRBJ1-4; D remains unclear. The V end was cut by 4 bases, the J end by 8 bases, with 14 bases between. CDR1 and CDR2 from the germline V gene are MNHEY and SVGAGI. The CDR3 contains 14 residues. Here the CDR3 DNA reads TGTGCCAGCAGTTCTCTAGGTCCGCAGGAAAAACTGTTTTTT. This encodes CASSSLGPQEKLFF.

This clone was seen repeatedly, ten times or more. The chain's CDR3 is CASSKGQGQETQYF. The CDR3, as DNA: TGTGCCAGCAGCAAAGGACAGGGACAAGAGACCCAGTACTTC. The chain uses TRBV21-1 and TRBJ2-5; TRBD1 is the table's D call, not checked against the DNA. TRBV21-1 is marked as a pseudogene. The CDR3 spans 14 residues.

J is TRBJ1-5 and V is TRBV2; 7 bases match TRBD1. Germline V gene sequence: CDR1 SNHLY, CDR2 FYNNEI. The J segment lost 1 base and the V segment lost 6 bases, leaving 3 bases of the junction unmatched. CDR3 length: 14 residues. CDR3 DNA sequence: TGTGCCAGCAGCCTACAGGGGAGCAATCAGCCCCAGCATTTT. It encodes CASSLQGSNQPQHF.

This clone was observed a few times. The chain recombines TRBV6-6 with TRBJ1-2; 9 bases are a match to TRBD1. The CDR3 covers 15 residues. Trimming cost V 6 bases and J 0 bases; bases outside gene matches: 5. Germline assignment: CDR1 MNHNY and CDR2 SVGAGI (reference sequence). This CDR3 is CASRRDREPNYGYTF. The CDR3 DNA reads as TGTGCCAGCAGGAGGGACAGGGAACCTAACTATGGCTACACCTTC.

The rearrangement joins TRBV4-1 to TRBJ2-5, with D tentatively TRBD1 (5 bases). CDR1 and CDR2 (germline): MGHRA, YSYEKL. The length of the CDR3 is 22 residues. Between the trimmed V and J ends, which lost 0 bases and 1 base, there was a span of 30 bases. In DNA form, the CDR3 reads TGCGCCAGCAGCCAAGAGCTGTACAGGCGAGTTCCAGCCTACACCGCCCAAGAGACCCAGTACTTC. Translation gives CASSQELYRRVPAYTAQETQYF.

V usage is TRBV2 and J usage is TRBJ1-1; D might be TRBD1 (6 bases). CDR1 SNHLY and CDR2 FYNNEI come from the germline V gene. The V and J ends lost 6 bases and 0 bases respectively, with 11 bases between them. The CDR3 is 14 residues long. This chain's CDR3 is CASSADSLNTEAFF. In nucleotides, the CDR3 is TGTGCCAGCAGCGCGGACAGCCTGAACACTGAAGCTTTCTTT.

The count of this clone is one. V and J are TRBV4-2 and TRBJ1-1; 10 nucleotides align to TRBD1. The V gene's germline CDR1 is LGHNA and CDR2 YNFKEQ. This CDR3 spans 16 amino acids. The J segment lost 5 bases and the V segment lost 0 bases, leaving 6 bases of the junction unmatched. The CDR3 reads CASSQEIWTGGTEAFF. CDR3 sequence (DNA): TGTGCCAGCAGCCAAGAAATCTGGACAGGGGGTACTGAAGCTTTCTTT.

The J gene is TRBJ2-1, the V gene TRBV24-1, with 9 bases lining up with TRBD1. The CDR3 sequence is 14 residues long. CDR1 KGHDR and CDR2 SFDVKD come from the germline V gene. J lost 8 bases, V lost 11 bases, and 12 bases had no gene match. CDR3 bases: TGTGCCAGTGCCGGGACAGGGAGTAGAGATGAGCAGTTCTTC. It is translated as CASAGTGSRDEQFF.

The chain carries TRBV7-2 and TRBJ2-7; the match to TRBD2 covers 8 bases. CDR3 length equals 13 residues. Germline trimming cut 4 bases from V and 3 bases from J; bases unmatched to any gene: 2. Germline V gives CDR1 SGHTA, CDR2 FQGNSA. CDR3 amino acids: CASSSLAGYEQYF. The DNA of the CDR3 is TGTGCCAGCAGCTCTCTAGCGGGCTACGAGCAGTACTTC.

The rearrangement uses TRBV28 and TRBJ1-4; 9 bases line up with TRBD1. Germline V CDR1 and CDR2: MDHEN, SYDVKM. This CDR3 contains 16 residues. Trimming at V came to 4 bases and at J to 7 bases, leaving 10 bases not matched to a gene. This chain's CDR3 is CASSYRDREQTEKLFF. DNA for the CDR3: TGTGCCAGCAGTTACCGGGACAGGGAACAAACTGAAAAACTGTTTTTT.

The chain has TRBV5-6 and TRBJ1-1, with D perhaps TRBD1 (6 bases). This CDR3 comprises 14 residues. Germline assignment: CDR1 SGHDT and CDR2 YYEEEE. V lost 4 bases and J lost 2, with 12 bases in between. The CDR3 is CASSPRTANTEAFF. In nucleotides, the CDR3 is TGTGCCAGCAGCCCCCGGACAGCTAACACTGAAGCTTTCTTT.

This rearrangement joins TRBV7-6 to TRBJ2-2, with 10 bases aligning to TRBD1. The germline V gene encodes CDR1 SGHVS and CDR2 FNYEAQ. This CDR3 spans 14 amino acids. With 5 bases clipped from V and 8 bases from J, the junction kept 5 bases outside the gene matches. The chain's CDR3 is CASSGTGAGGELFF. The DNA for the CDR3 is TGTGCCAGCAGCGGGACAGGGGCCGGAGGGGAGCTGTTTTTT.

This chain connects TRBV9 to TRBJ2-1; TRBD1 aligns across 9 bases. The CDR3 spans 13 residues. The trim removed 3 bases at V and 9 bases at J, leaving 4 bases unmatched. Germline assignment: CDR1 SGDLS and CDR2 YYNGEE. The CDR3 nucleotides are TGTGCCAGCAGCGAACAGGGGGCTGGTGAGCAGTTCTTC. Amino acids: CASSEQGAGEQFF.

The chain has TRBV5-5 and TRBJ2-3; TRBD2 agrees at 11 bases. J lost 0 bases, V lost 0 bases, and 9 bases had no gene match. The CDR3 extends over 19 amino acids. Germline lookup yields CDR1 SGHKS and CDR2 YYEKEE (reference sequence). CDR3 sequence reads: CASSLAILAGGLSTDTQYF. CDR3 nucleotides: TGTGCCAGCAGCTTGGCCATCCTAGCGGGGGGCCTGAGCACAGATACGCAGTATTTT.

The gene calls are TRBV28 and TRBJ1-4, with a possible D match to TRBD1 (6 bases). Germline-derived CDR1 and CDR2 are MDHEN and SYDVKM. There are 13 residues in the CDR3. V lost 6 bases to trimming and J lost 7 bases, with 12 bases between them. The CDR3 here is CASRSTGSEKLFF. For the CDR3, the DNA is TGTGCCAGCAGATCGACAGGAAGTGAAAAACTGTTTTTT.